Detailed here is one T cell receptor beta chain. Its specificity is unknown. The primer mix had 60 Vbeta and 13 Jbeta primers. The data were produced by immunoSEQ multiplex PCR, yet TCRdb's version contains in-frame clones alone and is incomplete. The table has around 150,000 clones, 70% to 80% seen once. This record comes from a study of cytomegalovirus exposure and HLA in healthy donors. Study-level results: The study assumed roughly uniform donor sequencing depth for presence/absence analyses. The classifier reportedly diagnosed cytomegalovirus status with high sensitivity and specificity. One variant, a missense change in DCLRE1C, was linked in a later analysis to TCR beta V- and J-gene trimming. A later analysis showed HLA-associated TCR beta chains outstripping equally common others in clonal expansion.

Trimming left V 5 bases short and J 2 bases short, with 6 bases between. CDR1 and CDR2 (germline): GTSNPN, SVGIG (reference sequence). The CDR3 sequence is 11 residues long. The rearrangement joins TRBV30 to TRBJ2-5; no firm D call. The clonotype was recovered from a human donor in good health. Sequencing was performed on PBMCs. CDR3: CAWGLQETQYF. In DNA form, the CDR3 reads TGTGCCTGGGGCCTTCAAGAGACCCAGTACTTC.